These 15 T cell receptor beta chains came from one sample sequenced in a study of blood T cell repertoires in COVID-19. The protocol was immunoSEQ multiplex PCR, while the TCRdb copy is restricted to in-frame clones and leaves out a portion. Of more than 30,000 clones in the sample, over 75% are singletons; the top ten hold over 9.5%. Sequences were obtained from peripheral blood. The origin of the receptors is a man aged 55 to 70 with active COVID-19.

This rearrangement joins TRBV7-8 to TRBJ2-7; possible D gene TRBD2, 5 bases. Germline V gene data show CDR1 as SGHVS and CDR2 as FQNEAQ. The CDR3 covers 14 residues. Trimming left V 4 bases short and J 1 base short, with 11 bases between. CDR3 amino acids: CASSSRRESYEQYF. The CDR3 region has the DNA TGTGCCAGCAGCTCCCGCCGGGAATCCTACGAGCAGTACTTC.

The chain links TRBV27 to TRBJ2-7, with D possibly matching TRBD1 (6 bases). Germline V CDR1 and CDR2: MNHEY, SMNVEV (reference sequence). V dropped 4 bases and J dropped 0 bases, with 13 bases sitting between them. CDR3 length: 15 amino acids. CDR3 sequence: CASSSTGSGSYEQYF. The DNA of the CDR3 is TGTGCCAGCAGTTCTACAGGGAGCGGCTCCTACGAGCAGTACTTC.

The count of this clone is one. This sequence joins TRBV19 and TRBJ2-1, with 10 bases lining up with TRBD1. This CDR3 comprises 16 residues. CDR1 LNHDA and CDR2 SQIVND come from the germline V gene (reference sequence). The V segment lost 5 bases and the J segment 12 bases; nucleotides outside the gene matches: 16. For the CDR3, the DNA is TGTGCCAGTAGTCCCAGGACAGGGGGGAGGGTCGTAGGGCAGTTCTTC. Its protein product is CASSPRTGGRVVGQFF.

The V call is TRBV11-2, the J call TRBJ2-5; maybe TRBD1 (6 bases). Germline V gives CDR1 SGHAT, CDR2 FQNNGV. This CDR3 spans 15 amino acids. The V and J ends lost 2 bases and 5 bases respectively, with 15 bases between them. The CDR3 sequence is CASSLNRGGWETQYF. CDR3 bases: TGTGCCAGCAGCTTAAACCGAGGGGGTTGGGAGACCCAGTACTTC.

The rearrangement uses TRBV27 and TRBJ2-5; TRBD1 matches 8 bases. The V gene end was trimmed by 1 base and the J gene end by 0 bases; junction bases not matched to a gene: 4. This CDR3 region has 16 residues. The V gene's germline CDR1 is MNHEY and CDR2 SMNVEV (reference sequence). The DNA for the CDR3 is TGTGCCAGCAGTTTATGGGCAGGGGGCCACCAAGAGACCCAGTACTTC. Translating it yields CASSLWAGGHQETQYF.

This chain joins TRBV7-2 and TRBJ1-5; possibly TRBD1 for D (6 bases). V was clipped by 1 base and J by 7 bases, with 14 bases between them. CDR1 is SGHTA and CDR2 is FQGNSA in the germline V gene. This CDR3 contains 15 residues. This chain's CDR3 is CASSLDAGVGQPQHF. The CDR3 nucleotides are TGTGCCAGCAGCTTAGATGCAGGGGTTGGACAGCCCCAGCATTTT.

CDR3 protein: CATSGTGKWTEAFF. The DNA for the CDR3 is TGTGCCACCAGTGGGACCGGGAAGTGGACTGAAGCTTTCTTT. The rearrangement links TRBV24-1 to TRBJ1-1; D unclear. The CDR3 has 14 residues. Germline V gene lookup returns CDR1 KGHDR and CDR2 SFDVKD. Trimming cost V 5 bases and J 5 bases, with 14 bases left between them.

This clone came up a few times. V and J are TRBV4-1 and TRBJ1-1; the D is unclear. Trimming took 2 bases from V and 1 from J, leaving 17 bases between them. The germline CDR1 and CDR2 sequences are MGHRA and YSYEKL. The CDR3 totals 17 residues. The CDR3 spells CASSQSDPRAGNTEAFF. CDR3 DNA: TGCGCCAGCAGCCAAAGCGACCCCCGGGCGGGGAACACTGAAGCTTTCTTT.

This sequence joins TRBV28 and TRBJ2-6; 7 nucleotides line up with TRBD1. V shed 3 bases and J 0 bases; nucleotides not matched to a gene: 5. Germline CDR1 is MDHEN and CDR2 is SYDVKM. This CDR3 has 17 residues. The CDR3, as DNA: TGTGCCAGCAGTTTGGACAGGTACTCCTCTGGGGCCAACGTCCTGACTTTC. Amino acid sequence: CASSLDRYSSGANVLTF.

The chain is built from TRBV19 and TRBJ1-2; TRBD1 aligns across 8 bases. J gave up 3 bases and V 3 bases, and 3 bases lay outside the gene matches. The CDR3 contains 14 residues. The V gene's germline CDR1 is LNHDA and CDR2 SQIVND (reference sequence). CDR3 bases: TGTGCCAGTAGTATGGCAGGGGGCGACTATGGCTACACCTTC. As protein: CASSMAGGDYGYTF.

V and J are TRBV28 and TRBJ2-1, with 10 bases lining up with TRBD1. This CDR3 is 16 amino acids long. CDR1 is MDHEN, CDR2 SYDVKM, per germline. V gave up 3 bases and J gave up 8 bases; unmatched junction bases: 10. CDR3 coding DNA: TGTGCCAGCAGTTTCCAGACAGGGGGCCCCGGGGATGAGCAGTTCTTC. Residues: CASSFQTGGPGDEQFF.

V and J are TRBV6-4 and TRBJ2-2, with TRBD2 matching over 8 bases. With 4 bases clipped from V and 4 bases from J, the junction kept 5 bases outside the gene matches. Germline V gene lookup returns CDR1 MRHNA and CDR2 SNTAGT. CDR3 length equals 15 residues. CDR3 coding DNA: TGTGCCAGCAGTGTTAGCGGGACCCTCACCGGGGAGCTGTTTTTT. It encodes CASSVSGTLTGELFF.

V gene TRBV7-3 combines with J gene TRBJ2-1, with D possibly matching TRBD2 (6 bases). CDR3 length: 16 residues. Germline V gene sequence: CDR1 SGHTA, CDR2 FQGTGA. The germline V and J ends were trimmed by 2 bases and 5 bases, with 16 bases remaining between them. The CDR3 nucleotides are TGTGCCAGCAGCTTAGGGGTCGGGAGATACGACAATGAGCAGTTCTTC. This sequence encodes CASSLGVGRYDNEQFF.

The chain couples TRBV7-2 to TRBJ2-1; D perhaps matches TRBD2 (6 bases). Between the trimmed V and J ends, which lost 2 bases and 4 bases, there was a span of 12 bases. The length of the CDR3 is 15 residues. Germline V gene lookup returns CDR1 SGHTA and CDR2 FQGNSA. CDR3 nucleotides: TGTGCCAGCAGCTTAAGGTTCGGGACTTACAATGAGCAGTTCTTC. Translated: CASSLRFGTYNEQFF.

This clone was counted only a few times. The chain joins TRBV12-3 or TRBV12-4 to TRBJ1-1; perhaps TRBD1 as D (6 bases). Trimming took off 7 bases at V and 7 bases at J, with 10 bases between the two ends. This CDR3 spans 11 amino acids. This CDR3 reads CASNLGGEAFF. CDR3 bases: TGTGCCAGCAACTTAGGGGGTGAAGCTTTCTTT.